A single sample is the source of the 2 T cell receptor beta chains below, sequenced in a study of cytomegalovirus exposure and HLA in healthy donors. Primers for the PCR totalled 60 Vbeta and 13 Jbeta. Repertoires were generated with immunoSEQ multiplex PCR, while TCRdb's copy carries only in-frame clones and drops some. Here the sample spans over 150,000 clones, roughly four fifths being singletons. Sequenced: PBMCs. The receptors shown here come from a young woman in good health and CMV-seronegative.

The rearrangement joins TRBV6-1 to TRBJ1-3; TRBD1 matches 7 bases. V dropped 7 bases and J dropped 0; count of bases not matched to a gene: 3. The CDR3 spans 14 residues. Germline-derived CDR1 and CDR2 are MNHNS and SASEGT. For the CDR3, the DNA is TGTGCCAGCATCAGGGGGAGCTCTGGAAACACCATATATTTT. Protein: CASIRGSSGNTIYF.

The CDR3 spells CASSFPTGGPYNEQFF. As DNA, the CDR3 is TGCGCCAGCAGCTTCCCGACAGGGGGCCCCTACAATGAGCAGTTCTTC. The V gene is TRBV5-1, the J gene TRBJ2-1, with 10 bases aligning to TRBD1. Germline V gives CDR1 SGHRS, CDR2 YFSETQ. The CDR3 sequence is 16 residues long. J gave up 2 bases and V 2 bases, and 4 bases lay outside the gene matches.